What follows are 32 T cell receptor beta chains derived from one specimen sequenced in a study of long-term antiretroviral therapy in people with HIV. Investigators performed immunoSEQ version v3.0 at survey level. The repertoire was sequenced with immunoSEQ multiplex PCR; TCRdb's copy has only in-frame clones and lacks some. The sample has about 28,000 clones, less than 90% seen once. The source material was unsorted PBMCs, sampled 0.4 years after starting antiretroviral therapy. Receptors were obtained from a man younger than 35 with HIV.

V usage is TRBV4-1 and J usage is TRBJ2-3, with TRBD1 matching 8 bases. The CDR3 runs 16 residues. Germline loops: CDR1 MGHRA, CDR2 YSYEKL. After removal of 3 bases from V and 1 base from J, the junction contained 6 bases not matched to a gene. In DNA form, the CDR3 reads TGCGCCAGCAGCCATATGTCGGGACAGGGCACAGATACGCAGTATTTT. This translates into CASSHMSGQGTDTQYF.

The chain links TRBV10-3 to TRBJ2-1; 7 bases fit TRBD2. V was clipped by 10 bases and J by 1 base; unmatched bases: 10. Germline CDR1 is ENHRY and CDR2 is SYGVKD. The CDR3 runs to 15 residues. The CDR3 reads CATTSPGGSYNEQFF. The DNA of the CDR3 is TGTGCCACGACAAGCCCCGGGGGGTCCTACAATGAGCAGTTCTTC.

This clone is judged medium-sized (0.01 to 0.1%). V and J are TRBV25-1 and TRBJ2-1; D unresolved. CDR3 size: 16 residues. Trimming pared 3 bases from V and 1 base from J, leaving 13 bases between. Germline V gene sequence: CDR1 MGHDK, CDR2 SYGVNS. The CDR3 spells CASSDAQMGSYNEQFF. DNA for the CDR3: TGTGCCAGCAGTGATGCCCAGATGGGTTCCTACAATGAGCAGTTCTTC. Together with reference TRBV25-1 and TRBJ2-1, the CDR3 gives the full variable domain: EADIYQTPRYLVIGTGKKITLECSQTMGHDKMYWYQQDPGMELHLIHYSYGVNSTEKGDLSSESTVSRIRTEHFPLTLESARPSHTSQYLCASSDAQMGSYNEQFFGPGTRLTVL.

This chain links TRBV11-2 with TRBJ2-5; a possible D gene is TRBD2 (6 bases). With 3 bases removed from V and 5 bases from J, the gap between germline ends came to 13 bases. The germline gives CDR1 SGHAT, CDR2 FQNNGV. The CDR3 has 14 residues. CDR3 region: CASSFSGLGETQYF. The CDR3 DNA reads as TGTGCCAGCAGCTTTAGCGGTCTGGGGGAGACCCAGTACTTC.

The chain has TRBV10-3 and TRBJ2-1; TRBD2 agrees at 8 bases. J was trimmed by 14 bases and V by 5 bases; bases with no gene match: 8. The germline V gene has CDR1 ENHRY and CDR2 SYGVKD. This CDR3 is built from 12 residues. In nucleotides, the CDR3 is TGTGCCATCAGTACCACTAGCGGTCTTAAGTTCTTC. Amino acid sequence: CAISTTSGLKFF.

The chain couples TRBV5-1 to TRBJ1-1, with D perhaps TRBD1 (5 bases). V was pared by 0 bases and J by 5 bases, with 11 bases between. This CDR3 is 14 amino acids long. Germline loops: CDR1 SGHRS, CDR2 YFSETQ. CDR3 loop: CASSLEGRKTEAFF. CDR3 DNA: TGCGCCAGCAGCTTGGAGGGACGCAAAACTGAAGCTTTCTTT.

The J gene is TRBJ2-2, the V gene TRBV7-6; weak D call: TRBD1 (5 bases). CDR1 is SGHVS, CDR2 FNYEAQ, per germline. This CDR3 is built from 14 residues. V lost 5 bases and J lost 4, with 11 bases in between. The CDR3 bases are TGTGCCAGCAGCCCACCGGACATCACCGGGGAGCTGTTTTTT. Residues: CASSPPDITGELFF.

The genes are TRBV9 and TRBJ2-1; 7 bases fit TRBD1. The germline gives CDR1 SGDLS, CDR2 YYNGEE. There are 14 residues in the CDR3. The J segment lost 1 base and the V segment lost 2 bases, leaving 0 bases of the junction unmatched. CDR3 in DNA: TGTGCCAGCAGCGTGGGACAGTCCTACAATGAGCAGTTCTTC. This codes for CASSVGQSYNEQFF.

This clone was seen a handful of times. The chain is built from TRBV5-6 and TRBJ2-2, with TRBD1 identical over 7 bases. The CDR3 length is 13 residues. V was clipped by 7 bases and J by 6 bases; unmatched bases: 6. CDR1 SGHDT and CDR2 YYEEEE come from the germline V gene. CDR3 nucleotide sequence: TGTGCCAGCGGTTTTGGGACAGCCGGGGAGCTGTTTTTT. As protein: CASGFGTAGELFF.

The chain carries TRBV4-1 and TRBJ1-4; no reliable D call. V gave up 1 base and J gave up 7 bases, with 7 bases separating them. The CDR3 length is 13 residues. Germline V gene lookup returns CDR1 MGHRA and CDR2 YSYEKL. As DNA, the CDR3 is TGCGCCAGCAGCCAAGGATCGGGTGAAAAACTGTTTTTT. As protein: CASSQGSGEKLFF.

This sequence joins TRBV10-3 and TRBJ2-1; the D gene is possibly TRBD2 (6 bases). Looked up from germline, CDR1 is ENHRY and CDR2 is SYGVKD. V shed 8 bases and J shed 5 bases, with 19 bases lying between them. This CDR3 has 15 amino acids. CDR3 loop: CAIRAAGKPDNEQFF. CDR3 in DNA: TGTGCCATCCGGGCGGCGGGGAAACCGGACAATGAGCAGTTCTTC.

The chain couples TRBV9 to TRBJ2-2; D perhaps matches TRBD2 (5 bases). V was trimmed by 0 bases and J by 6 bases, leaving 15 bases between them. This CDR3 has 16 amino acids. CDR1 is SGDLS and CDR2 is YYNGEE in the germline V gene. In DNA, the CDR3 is TGTGCCAGCAGCGTAGGTCTCTCCGTGAGGGCCGGGGAGCTGTTTTTT. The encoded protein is CASSVGLSVRAGELFF.

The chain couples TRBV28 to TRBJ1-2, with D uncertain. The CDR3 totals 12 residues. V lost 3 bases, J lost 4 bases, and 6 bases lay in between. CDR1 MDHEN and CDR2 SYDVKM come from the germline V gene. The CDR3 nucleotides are TGTGCCAGCAGTTTGGGATTCTATGGCTACACCTTC. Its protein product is CASSLGFYGYTF.

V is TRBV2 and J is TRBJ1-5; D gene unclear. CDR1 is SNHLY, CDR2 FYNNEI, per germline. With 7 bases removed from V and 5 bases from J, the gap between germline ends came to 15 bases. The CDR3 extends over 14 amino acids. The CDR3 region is CASTKAGVDQPQHF. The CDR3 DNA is TGTGCCAGCACCAAGGCCGGGGTTGATCAGCCCCAGCATTTT.

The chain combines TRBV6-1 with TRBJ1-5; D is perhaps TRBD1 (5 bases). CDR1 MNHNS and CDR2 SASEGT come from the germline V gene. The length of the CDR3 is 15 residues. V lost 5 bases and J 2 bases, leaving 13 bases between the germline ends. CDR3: CASSQQVMGNQPQHF. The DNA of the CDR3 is TGTGCCAGCAGTCAACAGGTAATGGGCAATCAGCCCCAGCATTTT.

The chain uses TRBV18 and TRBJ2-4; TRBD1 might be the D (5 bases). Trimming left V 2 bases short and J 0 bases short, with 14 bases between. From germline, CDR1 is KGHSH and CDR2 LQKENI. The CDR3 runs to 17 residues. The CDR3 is CASSPGLRELAKNIQYF. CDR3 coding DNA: TGTGCCAGCTCACCAGGGCTCAGGGAACTAGCCAAAAACATTCAGTACTTC.

CDR3 protein: CSASERDTQYF. CDR3 DNA sequence: TGCAGTGCTAGCGAGAGAGATACGCAGTATTTT. This chain links TRBV20-1 with TRBJ2-3; D gene ambiguous. The CDR3 has 11 amino acids. Germline V gene sequence: CDR1 DFQATT, CDR2 SNEGSKA (reference sequence). Trimming left V 3 bases short and J 5 bases short, with 6 bases between.

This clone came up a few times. CDR3 in amino acids: CASGRTGGDSPLHF. The CDR3 nucleotides read TGTGCCAGCGGCAGGACAGGGGGAGACTCACCCCTCCACTTT. This chain links TRBV4-2 with TRBJ1-6, with 10 bases identical to TRBD1. Germline CDR1 is LGHNA and CDR2 is YNFKEQ. V lost 8 bases and J lost 10; bases outside the gene matches: 8. The CDR3 is made up of 14 amino acids.

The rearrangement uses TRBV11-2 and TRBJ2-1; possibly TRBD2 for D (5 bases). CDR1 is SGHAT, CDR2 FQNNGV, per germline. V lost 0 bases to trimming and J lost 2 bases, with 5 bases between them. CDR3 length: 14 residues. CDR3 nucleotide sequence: TGTGCCAGCAGCTTAGACGGGGCCTACAATGAGCAGTTCTTC. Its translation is CASSLDGAYNEQFF. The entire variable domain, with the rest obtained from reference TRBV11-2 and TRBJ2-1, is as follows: EAGVAQSPRYKIIEKRQSVAFWCNPISGHATLYWYQQILGQGPKLLIQFQNNGVVDDSQLPKDRFSAERLKGVDSTLKIQPAKLEDSAVYLCASSLDGAYNEQFFGPGTRLTVL.

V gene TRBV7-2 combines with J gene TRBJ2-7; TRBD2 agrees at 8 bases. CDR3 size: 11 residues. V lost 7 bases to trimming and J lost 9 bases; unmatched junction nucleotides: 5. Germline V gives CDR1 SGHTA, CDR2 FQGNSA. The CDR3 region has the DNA TGTGCCAGCACCCCCGGGGGGGCGCAGTACTTC. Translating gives CASTPGGAQYF.

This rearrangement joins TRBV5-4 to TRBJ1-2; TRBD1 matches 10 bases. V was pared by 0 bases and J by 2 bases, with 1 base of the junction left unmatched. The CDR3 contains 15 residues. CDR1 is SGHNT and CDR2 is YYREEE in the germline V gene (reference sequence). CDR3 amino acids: CASSLEGQGNYGYTF. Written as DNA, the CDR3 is TGTGCCAGCAGCTTGGAGGGACAGGGGAACTATGGCTACACCTTC.

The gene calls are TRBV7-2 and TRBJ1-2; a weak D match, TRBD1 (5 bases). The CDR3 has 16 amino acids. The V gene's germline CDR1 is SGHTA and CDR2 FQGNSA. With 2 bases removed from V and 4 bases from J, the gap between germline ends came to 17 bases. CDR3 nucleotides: TGTGCCAGCAGCTTAACAGGCTCGGAGGCCGGCTATGGCTACACCTTC. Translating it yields CASSLTGSEAGYGYTF.

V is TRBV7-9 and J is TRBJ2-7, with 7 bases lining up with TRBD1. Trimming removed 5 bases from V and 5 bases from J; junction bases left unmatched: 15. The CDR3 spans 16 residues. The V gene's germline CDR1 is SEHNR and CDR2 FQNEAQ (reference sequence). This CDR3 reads CASSTAQGSGLNEQYF. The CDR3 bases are TGTGCCAGCAGCACCGCACAGGGGTCCGGACTCAACGAGCAGTACTTC.

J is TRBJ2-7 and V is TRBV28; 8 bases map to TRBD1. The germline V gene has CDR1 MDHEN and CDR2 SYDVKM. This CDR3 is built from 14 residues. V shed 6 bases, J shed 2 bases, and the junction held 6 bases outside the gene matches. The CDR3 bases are TGTGCCAGCAGCCGGACAGGGTGGGCCTACGAGCAGTACTTC. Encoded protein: CASSRTGWAYEQYF.

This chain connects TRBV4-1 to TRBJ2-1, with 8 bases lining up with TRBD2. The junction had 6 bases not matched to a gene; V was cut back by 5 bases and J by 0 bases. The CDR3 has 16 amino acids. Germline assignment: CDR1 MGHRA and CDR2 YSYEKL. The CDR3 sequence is CASSDLGTSSYNEQFF. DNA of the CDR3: TGCGCCAGCAGCGACCTCGGGACTAGCTCCTACAATGAGCAGTTCTTC.

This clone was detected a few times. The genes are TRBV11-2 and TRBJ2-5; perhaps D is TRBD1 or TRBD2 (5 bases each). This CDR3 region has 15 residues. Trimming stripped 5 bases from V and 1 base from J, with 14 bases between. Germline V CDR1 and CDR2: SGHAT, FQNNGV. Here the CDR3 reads CASSAPRDGQETQYF. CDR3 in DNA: TGTGCCAGCAGCGCTCCCCGGGACGGCCAAGAGACCCAGTACTTC.

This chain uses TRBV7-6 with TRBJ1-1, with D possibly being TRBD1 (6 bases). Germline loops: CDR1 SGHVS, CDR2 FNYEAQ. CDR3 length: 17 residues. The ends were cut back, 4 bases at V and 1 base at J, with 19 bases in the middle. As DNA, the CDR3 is TGTGCCAGCAGCTGGGAGGAGGGGGGCTGGACGAACACTGAAGCTTTCTTT. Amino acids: CASSWEEGGWTNTEAFF.

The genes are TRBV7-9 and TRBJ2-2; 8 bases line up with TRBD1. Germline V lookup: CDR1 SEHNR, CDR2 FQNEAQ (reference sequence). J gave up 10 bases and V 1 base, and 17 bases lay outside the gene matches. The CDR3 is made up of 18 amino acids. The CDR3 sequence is CASSLGGQGGSSVPELFF. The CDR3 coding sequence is TGTGCCAGCAGCTTAGGTGGACAGGGCGGTTCATCAGTCCCGGAGCTGTTTTTT.

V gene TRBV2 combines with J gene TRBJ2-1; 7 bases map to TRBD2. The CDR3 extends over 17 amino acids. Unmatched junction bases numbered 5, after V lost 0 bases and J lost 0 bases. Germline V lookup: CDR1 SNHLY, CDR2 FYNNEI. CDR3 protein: CASSEAPAGDSYNEQFF. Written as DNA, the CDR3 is TGTGCCAGCAGTGAAGCGCCGGCGGGAGACTCCTACAATGAGCAGTTCTTC.

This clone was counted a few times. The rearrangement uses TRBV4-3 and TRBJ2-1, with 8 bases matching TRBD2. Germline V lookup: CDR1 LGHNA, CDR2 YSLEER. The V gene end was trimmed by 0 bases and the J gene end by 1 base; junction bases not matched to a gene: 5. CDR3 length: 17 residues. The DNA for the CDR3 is TGCGCCAGCAGCCAAGAAGCGGGGGCGCGGTCCTACAATGAGCAGTTCTTC. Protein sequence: CASSQEAGARSYNEQFF.

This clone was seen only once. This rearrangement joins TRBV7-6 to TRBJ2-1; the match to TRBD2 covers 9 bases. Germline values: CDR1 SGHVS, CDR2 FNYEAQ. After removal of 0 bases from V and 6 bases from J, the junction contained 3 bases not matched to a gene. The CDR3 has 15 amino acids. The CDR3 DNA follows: TGTGCCAGCAGCTTAGCTGAGACTAGCGGCAATGAGCAGTTCTTC. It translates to CASSLAETSGNEQFF.

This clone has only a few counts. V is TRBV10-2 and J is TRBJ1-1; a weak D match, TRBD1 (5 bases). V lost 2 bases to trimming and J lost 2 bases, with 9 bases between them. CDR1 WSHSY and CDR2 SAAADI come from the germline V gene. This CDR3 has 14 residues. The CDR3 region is CASSEGQGNTEAFF. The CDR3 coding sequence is TGCGCCAGCAGTGAGGGGCAGGGAAACACTGAAGCTTTCTTT.